Included here is one T cell receptor beta chain sequence, with context. Using its own MiXCR run on the multiplex PCR reads, TCRdb lists one record per CDR3 protein. The sample has 21,000 or so distinct CDR3 sequences; around 41% are singletons. The entry originates in a study of breast tumors, draining lymph nodes, adjacent tissues. The CDR3 runs 14 residues. The V end was cut by 4 bases, the J end by 6 bases, with 13 bases between. Germline V gene lookup returns CDR1 MNHNS and CDR2 SASEGT. This receptor was identified in a female donor with breast cancer. Some clones in this sample may be carry-over from other donors' samples. The sequencing input was breast tumor tissue. The genes are TRBV6-1 and TRBJ2-1, with D perhaps matching TRBD1 or TRBD2 (5 bases each). This CDR3 is CASSVDLGGNEQFF. CDR3 bases: TGTGCCAGCAGTGTCGACCTTGGGGGCAATGAGCAGTTCTTC.